One sample yielded the 30 T cell receptor beta chains listed below, sequenced in a study of liver allograft versus peripheral blood T cells. Across the whole study: Transplanted livers and recipients' peripheral blood had their T cell receptor repertoires compared.

Using its own MiXCR run on the reads, TCRdb lists one record per CDR3 protein. The table has 2,000 to 3,000 distinct CDR3 sequences, roughly 15% seen once. The receptors shown here come from a human patient who had a liver transplant. Some of the T cells may derive from the graft donor.

By share, this clonotype counts as medium-sized. The chain joins TRBV12-3 or TRBV12-4 to TRBJ1-2; TRBD1 matches 9 bases. CDR3 length equals 14 residues. V shed 5 bases, J shed 9 bases, and the junction held 10 bases outside the gene matches. The CDR3 reads CASSRVGQGLSYTF. In DNA, the CDR3 is TGTGCCAGCAGTCGGGTAGGACAGGGGTTAAGCTACACCTTC.

The V call is TRBV2, the J call TRBJ2-7; weak D call: TRBD2 (5 bases). Trimming pared 8 bases from V and 3 bases from J, leaving 8 bases between. Germline lookup yields CDR1 SNHLY and CDR2 FYNNEI. The CDR3 contains 11 residues. The chain's CDR3 is CASRDFYEQYF. DNA for the CDR3: TGTGCCAGCCGGGATTTCTACGAGCAGTACTTC.

Judged by abundance, this clonotype is medium-sized. This chain links TRBV30 with TRBJ1-1, with D possibly TRBD1 on 5 matching bases. V lost 0 bases and J 4 bases, leaving 9 bases between the germline ends. There are 13 residues in the CDR3. Germline CDR1 GTSNPN, CDR2 SVGIG (reference sequence). The CDR3 loop reads CAWSVSGSTEAFF. The CDR3 nucleotides are TGTGCCTGGAGTGTATCAGGGAGCACTGAAGCTTTCTTT.

The sample holds a few counts of this clonotype. The J gene is TRBJ1-6, the V gene TRBV20-1; no clear D gene. V gave up 0 bases and J gave up 14 bases, with 8 bases separating them. Germline assignment: CDR1 DFQATT and CDR2 SNEGSKA (reference sequence). The CDR3 has 11 residues. DNA of the CDR3: TGCAGTGCTAGAGATCAATTAACCCTCCACTTT. Translating it yields CSARDQLTLHF.

This clonotype was counted a few times. This chain connects TRBV20-1 to TRBJ1-2; D perhaps matches TRBD1 (5 bases). The CDR3 has 13 amino acids. Germline loops: CDR1 DFQATT, CDR2 SNEGSKA (reference sequence). V lost 2 bases to trimming and J lost 4 bases, with 11 bases between them. CDR3 in amino acids: CSARIRQGYGYTF. The CDR3 DNA reads TGCAGTGCTAGAATCCGGCAGGGCTATGGCTACACCTTC.

This clonotype rates as medium-sized. The chain couples TRBV14 to TRBJ1-4, with D tentatively TRBD1 (6 bases). Looked up from germline, CDR1 is SGHDN and CDR2 is FVKESK. Trimming left V 5 bases short and J 8 bases short, with 12 bases between. The CDR3 contains 13 residues. CDR3 loop: CASSALRGEKLFF. Written as DNA, the CDR3 is TGTGCCAGCAGCGCATTGAGGGGGGAAAAACTGTTTTTT.

This clonotype was seen only a few times. The CDR3 nucleotides read TGTGCCACCAGTGGTCTTTCTATAGTCCCCGCAGAACTCTCTGGGGCCAACGTCCTGACTTTC. Amino acids: CATSGLSIVPAELSGANVLTF. V usage is TRBV24-1 and J usage is TRBJ2-6; D gene ambiguous. The CDR3 is 21 residues long. V was clipped by 5 bases and J by 0 bases, with 25 bases between them. Germline-derived CDR1 and CDR2 are KGHDR and SFDVKD.

This clonotype was detected only once. This chain uses TRBV2 with TRBJ1-1; no clear D. The CDR3 extends over 14 amino acids. Trimming removed 7 bases at V and 7 bases at J, with 19 bases between. Germline CDR1 reads SNHLY; CDR2 reads FYNNEI. The DNA of the CDR3 is TGTGCCAGCACCTCCGGGTCAGGTCGAGGTGAAGCTTTCTTT. Translating gives CASTSGSGRGEAFF.

The chain employs TRBV6-1 and TRBJ2-7; 7 positions agree with TRBD2. In germline, CDR1 is MNHNS, CDR2 SASEGT. V shed 2 bases and J 4 bases; nucleotides not matched to a gene: 8. The CDR3 sequence is 15 residues long. CDR3 sequence: CASSEPEAGLYEQYF. The CDR3 DNA reads TGTGCCAGCAGTGAACCGGAAGCGGGGTTGTACGAGCAGTACTTC.

Here the CDR3 reads CSASGLAGGQGYNEQFF. CDR3 nucleotide sequence: TGCAGTGCTTCTGGACTAGCGGGGGGGCAGGGCTACAATGAGCAGTTCTTC. This chain uses TRBV20-1 with TRBJ2-1; 15 bases agree with TRBD2. Germline CDR1 and CDR2: DFQATT and SNEGSKA (reference sequence). The CDR3 runs to 17 residues. Trimming removed 5 bases from V and 3 bases from J; junction bases left unmatched: 8.

This chain connects TRBV5-4 to TRBJ2-3; D remains unclear. This CDR3 is built from 13 residues. V was trimmed by 2 bases and J by 2 bases, leaving 6 bases between them. Germline values: CDR1 SGHNT, CDR2 YYREEE (reference sequence). In DNA form, the CDR3 reads TGTGCCAGCAGCTTACCGAACACAGATACGCAGTATTTT. It yields the protein CASSLPNTDTQYF.

V is TRBV20-1 and J is TRBJ1-2; 7 bases match TRBD1. The length of the CDR3 is 13 residues. Trimming removed 0 bases from V and 8 bases from J; junction bases left unmatched: 6. Germline V lookup: CDR1 DFQATT, CDR2 SNEGSKA (reference sequence). CDR3 region: CSARDTGARGYTF. DNA of the CDR3: TGCAGTGCTAGAGATACAGGGGCTAGGGGCTACACCTTC.

The V and J genes are TRBV7-2 and TRBJ1-6; weak D call: TRBD1 (6 bases). V was clipped by 5 bases and J by 4 bases, with 15 bases between them. Per the germline V gene, CDR1 is SGHTA and CDR2 is FQGNSA. This CDR3 has 16 residues. This chain's CDR3 is CASSPQGSGYNSPLHF. The CDR3 nucleotides read TGTGCCAGCAGCCCACAGGGCTCGGGGTATAATTCACCCCTCCACTTT.

By share, this clonotype ranks as medium-sized (0.01 to 0.1%). This chain links TRBV7-2 with TRBJ1-1, with TRBD1 matching over 8 bases. Germline CDR1 SGHTA, CDR2 FQGNSA. CDR3 length equals 17 residues. V lost 3 bases to trimming and J lost 4 bases; unmatched junction nucleotides: 13. CDR3 sequence reads: CASSFPPQGARFTEAFF. The CDR3 bases are TGTGCCAGCAGCTTTCCACCTCAGGGGGCGCGGTTCACTGAAGCTTTCTTT. The variable domain in full, with the rest retrieved from reference TRBV7-2 and TRBJ1-1, is GAGVSQSPSNKVTEKGKDVELRCDPISGHTALYWYRQSLGQGLEFLIYFQGNSAPDKSGLPSDRFSAERTGGSVSTLTIQRTQQEDSAVYLCASSFPPQGARFTEAFFGQGTRLTVV.

The chain recombines TRBV12-3 or TRBV12-4 with TRBJ1-1, with D perhaps matching TRBD1 (5 bases). Deletions cut 6 bases from V and 5 bases from J, with 13 bases between. The CDR3 runs to 13 residues. The CDR3 loop reads CASSPGGVTEAFF. CDR3 bases: TGTGCCAGCAGCCCCGGGGGGGTAACTGAAGCTTTCTTT.

This chain links TRBV5-6 with TRBJ2-5; the D is unclear. The length of the CDR3 is 14 residues. CDR1 is SGHDT and CDR2 is YYEEEE in the germline V gene. The V and J ends lost 0 bases and 0 bases respectively, with 6 bases between them. CDR3 residues: CASSLVSDQETQYF. The CDR3 DNA follows: TGTGCCAGCAGCTTGGTCAGCGACCAAGAGACCCAGTACTTC.

This clonotype was detected a few times. This chain joins TRBV7-2 and TRBJ2-3; TRBD2 matches 11 bases. CDR1 SGHTA and CDR2 FQGNSA come from the germline V gene. V gave up 2 bases and J gave up 2 bases; unmatched junction bases: 9. The CDR3 totals 18 residues. The CDR3 spells CASSLSYSGGAITDTQYF. The CDR3 region has the DNA TGTGCCAGCAGCTTATCCTATAGCGGGGGGGCCATCACAGATACGCAGTATTTT.

In its sample, this clonotype ranks as medium-sized. The gene calls are TRBV7-2 and TRBJ1-1, with TRBD1 matching 7 bases. The CDR3 runs 12 residues. Germline CDR1 and CDR2: SGHTA and FQGNSA. Germline trimming cut 5 bases from V and 5 bases from J; bases unmatched to any gene: 2. The CDR3 loop is CASSLTGTEAFF. The CDR3 DNA sequence: TGTGCCAGCAGCCTGACAGGGACTGAAGCTTTCTTT.

V and J are TRBV24-1 and TRBJ1-5; D remains unclear. This CDR3 is 12 amino acids long. CDR1 is KGHDR and CDR2 is SFDVKD in the germline V gene. Between the trimmed V and J ends, which lost 7 bases and 5 bases, there was a span of 8 bases. CDR3 protein: CATSDGDQPQHF. Here the CDR3 DNA reads TGTGCCACCAGCGACGGGGATCAGCCCCAGCATTTT.

This chain uses TRBV6-5 with TRBJ1-1; TRBD1 agrees at 10 bases. V dropped 6 bases and J dropped 5; count of bases not matched to a gene: 9. Germline CDR1 reads MNHEY; CDR2 reads SVGAGI. CDR3 length: 15 residues. Here the CDR3 reads CASRRTGTGETEAFF. CDR3 bases: TGTGCCAGCAGGCGAACCGGGACAGGGGAGACTGAAGCTTTCTTT.

This clonotype was detected a few times. The CDR3 nucleotides are TGTGCCAGTACAGGTCTATATGGCTACACCTTC. Protein product: CASTGLYGYTF. The rearrangement uses TRBV19 and TRBJ1-2; D not resolved. Between the trimmed V and J ends, which lost 7 bases and 5 bases, there was a span of 8 bases. Looked up from germline, CDR1 is LNHDA and CDR2 is SQIVND (reference sequence). This CDR3 has 11 amino acids.

This clonotype counts as medium-sized. The chain links TRBV18 to TRBJ1-5; unclear D gene. Germline V gene data show CDR1 as KGHSH and CDR2 as LQKENI. This CDR3 has 16 amino acids. Trimming cost V 3 bases and J 0 bases, with 12 bases left between them. This CDR3 is CASSPPSTSSNQPQHF. The CDR3 region has the DNA TGTGCCAGCTCACCCCCCAGCACGTCTAGCAATCAGCCCCAGCATTTT.

The chain couples TRBV11-3 to TRBJ1-1, with D tentatively TRBD1 (5 bases). The ends were cut back, 6 bases at V and 6 bases at J, with 17 bases in the middle. The CDR3 runs to 14 residues. Germline V gene data show CDR1 as SGHNT and CDR2 as YENEEA. Here the CDR3 reads CASSLDSLGPEAFF. The DNA for the CDR3 is TGTGCCAGCAGTCTCGACAGTCTCGGACCTGAAGCTTTCTTT.

Of note for this clonotype: A much larger clone is a single base away; this may be a read error. The V and J genes are TRBV6-6 and TRBJ1-1; perhaps TRBD1 as D (5 bases). CDR1 is MNHNY and CDR2 is SVGAGI in the germline V gene (reference sequence). CDR3 length: 16 amino acids. V lost 1 base and J lost 0, with 12 bases in between. The CDR3 spells CASSYCRAGLNTEAFF. CDR3 nucleotides: TGTGCCAGCAGTTACTGCCGGGCGGGGCTGAACACTGAAGCTTTCTTT.

The gene calls are TRBV2 and TRBJ2-7; D remains ambiguous. The CDR3 has 12 residues. Germline-derived CDR1 and CDR2 are SNHLY and FYNNEI. V was cut by 6 bases and J by 5 bases, with 11 bases left in between. The CDR3: CASSGWSDEQYF. The CDR3 DNA follows: TGTGCCAGCAGCGGCTGGAGCGACGAGCAGTACTTC.

By share of the sample, this clonotype is medium-sized (0.01 to 0.1%). The chain recombines TRBV7-2 with TRBJ1-5, with D unclear. Trimming cost V 1 base and J 1 base, with 2 bases left between them. The CDR3 is 13 residues long. Germline V gene data show CDR1 as SGHTA and CDR2 as FQGNSA. The CDR3 reads CASSLDSNQPQHF. The CDR3 coding sequence is TGTGCCAGCAGCTTAGACAGCAATCAGCCCCAGCATTTT.

This clonotype was found a few times. As DNA, the CDR3 is TGTGCCAGCAGCCCTTCGTTTTGGGAATACCGGGACAACAATCAGCCCCAGCATTTT. Its protein product is CASSPSFWEYRDNNQPQHF. V is TRBV12-3 or TRBV12-4 and J is TRBJ1-5, with a tentative D call TRBD1 (6 bases). There are 19 residues in the CDR3. Trimming took 6 bases from V and 3 from J, leaving 27 bases between them.

This clonotype is classed as medium-sized. V is TRBV19 and J is TRBJ1-2; 11 bases map to TRBD1. V gave up 3 bases and J gave up 6 bases; unmatched junction bases: 3. The germline CDR1 and CDR2 sequences are LNHDA and SQIVND (reference sequence). The CDR3 has 14 residues. The CDR3 loop is CASSMWTGGHGYTF. For the CDR3, the DNA is TGTGCCAGTAGTATGTGGACAGGGGGCCATGGCTACACCTTC.

The chain links TRBV11-2 to TRBJ1-2; TRBD1 matches 7 bases. CDR3 length equals 14 residues. Trimming cost V 5 bases and J 1 base; bases outside gene matches: 4. Germline V gives CDR1 SGHAT, CDR2 FQNNGV. CDR3 in amino acids: CASSPYRGNYGYTF. In DNA, the CDR3 is TGTGCCAGCAGCCCATACAGGGGTAACTATGGCTACACCTTC.

This sequence joins TRBV6-5 and TRBJ2-1, with a weak D call TRBD1 (6 bases). CDR3 length equals 16 residues. The germline CDR1 and CDR2 sequences are MNHEY and SVGAGI. V was pared by 4 bases and J by 0 bases, with 13 bases between. The CDR3 bases are TGTGCCAGCAGTTCGACAGGTCCCCGCTCCTACAATGAGCAGTTCTTC. This translates into CASSSTGPRSYNEQFF.